A selection of T cell receptor beta chains follows, all from one sample in a study of PD-1 blockade in classical Hodgkin lymphoma. Sequenced by immunoSEQ multiplex PCR; TCRdb stores in-frame clones only, minus some. The sample consists of tens of thousands of clones, more than 85% of them appearing once. The source material was peripheral blood mononuclear cells (PBMCs), sampled at baseline. Receptor source: a human donor with classical Hodgkin lymphoma. The CDR3 runs from the conserved cysteine through the conserved F or W. The D gene is left open where the match is weak. Where a row states a size, it is once, few, many or the class of an expanded clone; other rows omit it.

TRBV5-1	TRBD1	TRBJ1-1	.	TGCGCCAGCAGCTTGAATACAGGGGAAGGTAGGGCTTTCTTT	CASSLNTGEGRAFF
TRBV27	.	TRBJ2-7	.	TGTGCCAGCAGTGTGGGGGCGGGGCACTACGAGCAGTACTTC	CASSVGAGHYEQYF
TRBV19	.	TRBJ2-7	.	TGTGCCAGTAGTTGGTCTTACTCCTACGAGCAGTACTTC	CASSWSYSYEQYF
TRBV25-1	.	TRBJ1-1	.	TGTGCCAGCAGTGAAGTAGGGACAGAAGCTTTCTTT	CASSEVGTEAFF
TRBV9	.	TRBJ2-1	.	TGTGCCAGCAGCGTAGGATGGTGGCGACGCTCCTACAATGAGCAGTTCTTC	CASSVGWWRRSYNEQFF
TRBV2	.	TRBJ2-3	.	TGTGCCAGCGCTATGGGGGCGGACACAGATACGCAGTATTTT	CASAMGADTDTQYF
TRBV7-9	.	TRBJ2-2	.	TGTGCCAGCCTGGGATTTGTGAAGAATGCGAACGCGAACACCGGGGAGCTGTTTTTT	CASLGFVKNANANTGELFF
TRBV28	TRBD1	TRBJ1-1	.	TGTGCCAACAGCCCCGGACAGGGGGCGGGTGAAGCTTTCTTT	CANSPGQGAGEAFF
TRBV6-1	TRBD2	TRBJ2-1	.	TGTGCCAGCAGTGAAGAGCCTCTCGGCATAGCGGGGGGGGTCAATGAGCAGTTCTTC	CASSEEPLGIAGGVNEQFF
TRBV11-2	.	TRBJ1-3	once	TGTGCCAGCAGTCAACCCTTTGGAGACACCATATATTTT	CASSQPFGDTIYF
TRBV11-2	TRBD2	TRBJ2-1	.	TGTGCCAGCAGCGACTATGTGGGGAGGGCCTACAATGAGCAGTTCTTC	CASSDYVGRAYNEQFF
TRBV27	.	TRBJ2-7	.	TGTGCCAGCAGTTTATCCGGGGTTTCCTACGAGCAGTACTTC	CASSLSGVSYEQYF
TRBV5-4	TRBD1	TRBJ2-1	.	TGTGCCAGCAGACTGACAGGGTCCTACAATGAGCAGTTCTTC	CASRLTGSYNEQFF
TRBV7-3	.	TRBJ2-1	.	TGTGCCAGCAGCCAAGGGGGAGAAAATGAGCAGTTCTTC	CASSQGGENEQFF
TRBV5-1	TRBD1	TRBJ2-5	.	TGCGCCAGCAGCTTGGGAGTTCAGGGGGCAGGTGAGACCCAGTACTTC	CASSLGVQGAGETQYF
TRBV7-2	TRBD1	TRBJ1-5	.	TGTGCCAGCAGCCAACAGGGGACAAGCAATCAGCCCCAGCATTTT	CASSQQGTSNQPQHF
TRBV27	.	TRBJ2-1	.	TGTGCCAGCAGTTTTTCTAGACCGGGCAGTGAGCAGTTCTTC	CASSFSRPGSEQFF
TRBV7-6	.	TRBJ1-3	.	TGTGCAGTGTTAGGCGCTGGAAACACCATATATTTT	CAVLGAGNTIYF
TRBV7-9	.	TRBJ1-4	.	TGTGCCAGCAGGGAAGGAGCTGGCGACGAAAAACTGTTTTTT	CASREGAGDEKLFF
TRBV11-2	.	TRBJ2-3	.	TGTGCCAGCAGCCCAAGGGAGAGGGGCGCAGGGCCCACAGATACGCAGTATTTT	CASSPRERGAGPTDTQYF
TRBV30	.	TRBJ1-2	once	TGTGCCTCCCCGGGGCCGGGGGGCTACACCTTC	CASPGPGGYTF
TRBV19	.	TRBJ2-7	.	TGTGCCAGTAGTATCAGGGGGGAATGGTACGAGCAGTACTTC	CASSIRGEWYEQYF
TRBV21-1	.	TRBJ2-3	.	TGTGCCAGCAGCAACAGACCTGGACTAGCGGGAGCCCATGGGGGCACAGATACGCAGTATTTT	CASSNRPGLAGAHGGTDTQYF
TRBV7-3	TRBD2	TRBJ2-5	.	TGTGCCAGCAGCTTATACGGGGCGGGACTAGCAGAGACCCAGTACTTC	CASSLYGAGLAETQYF
TRBV9	.	TRBJ2-1	.	TGTGCCAGCAGCGCTACGGACCTCCCCTCCCTAAATGCGCAGCAGTTCTTC	CASSATDLPSLNAQQFF
TRBV18	.	TRBJ2-3	.	TGTGCCAGCTCACGGGGGGAAGATACGCAGTATTTT	CASSRGEDTQYF